Each of the 23 T cell receptor beta chains below was sequenced from the same sample in a study of T cell repertoires in cytomegalovirus infection. TCRdb ran MiXCR on the reads and lists one entry per CDR3 protein. The sample holds fewer than 950,000 distinct CDR3 sequences; approximately 29% are singletons and the top ten take around 12%. Their antigens are not known. The material sequenced was cultured CD8+ T cells from PBMCs, taken from culture after CMV antigen stimulation. The receptor source for this set is a human donor in good health (CMV status not recorded). Some clones in this sample may be carry-over from other donors' samples.

There are many counts of this clonotype. The chain employs TRBV7-8 and TRBJ2-2, with 8 bases lining up with TRBD1. Per germline, CDR1 SGHVS and CDR2 FQNEAQ. The CDR3 is 13 amino acids. The V and J ends lost 5 bases and 6 bases, in that order; junction bases with no gene match: 2. CDR3 residues: CASSPTGAGELFF. The DNA for the CDR3 is TGTGCCAGCAGCCCGACAGGGGCCGGGGAGCTGTTTTTT.

V usage is TRBV18 and J usage is TRBJ2-1; 9 nucleotides match TRBD1. J was trimmed by 6 bases and V by 2 bases; bases with no gene match: 11. The V gene's germline CDR1 is KGHSH and CDR2 LQKENI. This CDR3 region has 17 residues. The CDR3 loop reads CASSPVSGTGNTNEQFF. In DNA form, the CDR3 reads TGTGCCAGCTCACCAGTTTCCGGGACAGGGAACACCAATGAGCAGTTCTTC. Supplemented by reference TRBV18 and TRBJ2-1, the full variable domain reads NAGVMQNPRHLVRRRGQEARLRCSPMKGHSHVYWYRQLPEEGLKFMVYLQKENIIDESGMPKERFSAEFPKEGPSILRIQQVVRGDSAAYFCASSPVSGTGNTNEQFFGPGTRLTVL.

The chain carries TRBV20-1 and TRBJ2-7; the match to TRBD2 covers 9 bases. Germline lookup yields CDR1 DFQATT and CDR2 SNEGSKA (reference sequence). With V trimmed by 3 bases and J by 4 bases, 13 bases remained unmatched. CDR3 length: 16 residues. CDR3 sequence (DNA): TGCAGTGCTAGCGATAGCGGGGGCCGTGCCTTTTACGAGCAGTACTTC. Protein product: CSASDSGGRAFYEQYF.

Ten or more counts support this clonotype. This chain connects TRBV7-6 to TRBJ2-7, with D perhaps TRBD1 (5 bases). Trimming pared 5 bases from V and 5 bases from J, leaving 13 bases between. This CDR3 spans 13 amino acids. Looked up from germline, CDR1 is SGHVS and CDR2 is FNYEAQ. The CDR3 sequence is CASSNLGHDEQYF. DNA for the CDR3: TGTGCCAGCAGCAATCTAGGACACGACGAGCAGTACTTC.

This chain connects TRBV6-6 to TRBJ2-7, with 11 bases that match TRBD2. The CDR3 consists of 17 residues. J gave up 2 bases and V 0 bases, and 6 bases lay outside the gene matches. Germline CDR1 MNHNY, CDR2 SVGAGI (reference sequence). CDR3: CASSYSLVAGGTYEQYV. CDR3 coding DNA: TGTGCCAGCAGTTACTCTCTCGTAGCGGGGGGGACCTACGAGCAGTACGTC.

In this sample, this clonotype turned up many times. The chain carries TRBV7-2 and TRBJ2-1; D call uncertain. Germline V lookup: CDR1 SGHTA, CDR2 FQGNSA. V lost 0 bases, J lost 0 bases, and 15 bases lay in between. This CDR3 is 18 amino acids long. The chain's CDR3 is CASSLASFYASSYNEQFF. The DNA of the CDR3 is TGTGCCAGCAGCTTAGCCTCCTTCTACGCGAGCTCCTACAATGAGCAGTTCTTC.

Here the CDR3 DNA reads TGTGCCAGCAGCCAGAGTCAGGGCACAGATACGCAGTATTTT. It encodes CASSQSQGTDTQYF. The chain couples TRBV14 to TRBJ2-3; D gene unclear. The germline V and J ends were trimmed by 3 bases and 1 base, with 8 bases remaining between them. The CDR3 covers 14 residues. CDR1 SGHDN and CDR2 FVKESK come from the germline V gene.

This clonotype came up once. This chain links TRBV6-5 with TRBJ1-6; D might be TRBD1 (5 bases). CDR1 MNHEY and CDR2 SVGAGI come from the germline V gene. V lost 2 bases and J lost 16, with 12 bases in between. The CDR3 sequence is 12 residues long. CDR3 sequence: CASSYPGNLLHF. The CDR3 DNA reads TGTGCCAGCAGTTACCCAGGGAACCTTCTCCACTTT.

Many counts were recorded for this clonotype. The chain uses TRBV7-8 and TRBJ2-1; a possible D gene is TRBD2 (7 bases). Trimming removed 2 bases from V and 5 bases from J, with 19 bases in between. The CDR3 is 17 amino acids. Germline CDR1 SGHVS, CDR2 FQNEAQ. CDR3 in DNA: TGTGCCAGCAGCTTATTAATTATAAGGGGGGGGGACAATGAGCAGTTCTTC. Translation gives CASSLLIIRGGDNEQFF.

V usage is TRBV28 and J usage is TRBJ2-5; 9 bases line up with TRBD2. Germline V CDR1 and CDR2: MDHEN, SYDVKM. CDR3 length: 17 amino acids. With V trimmed by 4 bases and J by 0 bases, 9 bases remained unmatched. CDR3: CASSSPAGGRYQETQYF. CDR3 coding DNA: TGTGCCAGCAGTTCCCCAGCGGGGGGCCGCTACCAAGAGACCCAGTACTTC.

The CDR3 coding sequence is TGTGCCAGTAATAGGGGGGGGGGCATCAATGAGCAGTTCTTC. Translating it yields CASNRGGGINEQFF. The V gene is TRBV6-6, the J gene TRBJ2-1; possibly TRBD2 for D (7 bases). Trimming stripped 9 bases from V and 6 bases from J, with 18 bases between. The CDR3 has 14 amino acids. Germline V gene lookup returns CDR1 MNHNY and CDR2 SVGAGI (reference sequence).

At least ten counts were recorded for this clonotype. The chain links TRBV7-2 to TRBJ1-1; 7 bases fit TRBD1. The CDR3 length is 12 residues. The germline gives CDR1 SGHTA, CDR2 FQGNSA. V dropped 6 bases and J dropped 6; count of bases not matched to a gene: 4. The CDR3 loop is CASSPTGPEAFF. For the CDR3, the DNA is TGTGCCAGCAGTCCGACAGGGCCTGAAGCTTTCTTT.

The chain combines TRBV2 with TRBJ1-1; 7 positions agree with TRBD1. The CDR3 runs 15 residues. CDR1 and CDR2 (germline): SNHLY, FYNNEI. Unmatched junction bases numbered 6, after V lost 5 bases and J lost 0 bases. CDR3 protein: CASSRGTAMNTEAFF. The CDR3 region has the DNA TGTGCCAGCAGTCGAGGGACAGCTATGAACACTGAAGCTTTCTTT.

J is TRBJ1-6 and V is TRBV14; D is unclear. Per the germline V gene, CDR1 is SGHDN and CDR2 is FVKESK. The CDR3 totals 15 residues. The V end was cut by 0 bases, the J end by 4 bases, with 7 bases between. The CDR3 nucleotides are TGTGCCAGCAGCCAAGATTCGACTTATAATTCACCCCTCCACTTT. As protein: CASSQDSTYNSPLHF.

J is TRBJ1-1 and V is TRBV12-3 or TRBV12-4; tentatively, D is TRBD1 (5 bases). Trimming shortened V by 1 base and J by 7 bases, and 10 bases separated the two germline ends. CDR3 length: 13 residues. Here the CDR3 reads CASSLGQGGEAFF. As DNA, the CDR3 is TGTGCCAGCAGTTTAGGGCAGGGTGGTGAAGCTTTCTTT.

V is TRBV14 and J is TRBJ2-3; TRBD1 aligns across 8 bases. The length of the CDR3 is 17 residues. Germline-derived CDR1 and CDR2 are SGHDN and FVKESK. The J segment lost 2 bases and the V segment lost 1 base, leaving 8 bases of the junction unmatched. The DNA for the CDR3 is TGTGCCAGCAGCCAAGTATGGACAGGGACCAACACAGATACGCAGTATTTT. Translated, it gives CASSQVWTGTNTDTQYF.

The chain employs TRBV12-3 or TRBV12-4 and TRBJ1-2; the D gene is possibly TRBD1 (5 bases). The CDR3 length is 14 residues. V was shortened by 8 bases and J by 4 bases, with 17 bases between the two germline ends. The CDR3 is CASSFTRAFYGYTF. The CDR3 DNA sequence: TGTGCCAGCTCCTTTACCAGGGCTTTCTATGGCTACACCTTC.

The chain combines TRBV27 with TRBJ2-5; D is undetermined. V lost 2 bases and J lost 1, with 11 bases in between. CDR3 length: 15 residues. The germline CDR1 and CDR2 sequences are MNHEY and SMNVEV (reference sequence). The CDR3 loop reads CASSLVAHSQETQYF. The CDR3 nucleotides are TGTGCCAGCAGTTTAGTGGCCCACAGCCAAGAGACCCAGTACTTC.

This clonotype was seen only a few times. V and J are TRBV12-3 or TRBV12-4 and TRBJ2-5, with TRBD1 matching 8 bases. The J segment lost 5 bases and the V segment lost 5 bases, leaving 10 bases of the junction unmatched. The CDR3 spans 15 residues. CDR3 coding DNA: TGTGCCAGCAGTCCTTGGGACAGGTTTAAGGAGACCCAGTACTTC. It translates to CASSPWDRFKETQYF.

The chain has TRBV7-2 and TRBJ2-7; a weak D match, TRBD1 (6 bases). Trimming removed 5 bases at V and 0 bases at J, with 14 bases between. Germline-derived CDR1 and CDR2 are SGHTA and FQGNSA. The CDR3 runs to 15 residues. The CDR3: CASSLSRDTSYEQYF. The CDR3 coding sequence is TGTGCCAGCAGCCTATCAAGGGACACCTCCTACGAGCAGTACTTC.

This chain joins TRBV5-6 and TRBJ2-3; TRBD2 matches at 7 bases. Unmatched junction bases numbered 7, after V lost 3 bases and J lost 0 bases. This CDR3 is built from 16 residues. The germline CDR1 and CDR2 sequences are SGHDT and YYEEEE. CDR3 coding DNA: TGTGCCAGCAGCTGGGGCTGGGGGGGGAGCACAGATACGCAGTATTTT. It codes for CASSWGWGGSTDTQYF.

This clonotype was detected only a few times. The J gene is TRBJ2-4, the V gene TRBV7-9, with no clear D. The CDR3 consists of 16 residues. Germline assignment: CDR1 SEHNR and CDR2 FQNEAQ (reference sequence). V shed 1 base and J shed 3 bases, with 13 bases lying between them. The CDR3 DNA reads as TGTGCCAGCAGCTTAGTGCTTGCCTCTAACAAAAACATTCAGTACTTC. Protein: CASSLVLASNKNIQYF.

This clonotype was detected only a few times. The CDR3 reads CASSFSTGINYGYTF. CDR3 nucleotide sequence: TGTGCCAGCAGTTTCTCAACAGGGATAAACTATGGCTACACCTTC. The chain combines TRBV12-3 or TRBV12-4 with TRBJ1-2, with D maybe TRBD1 (6 bases). V was shortened by 3 bases and J by 2 bases, with 13 bases between the two germline ends. The CDR3 runs to 15 residues.